The TCR beta chain under discussion was sequenced for a study of shared clonotypes between healthy human individuals. About this clone itself: What it binds is not known.

CD45RO negativity and positive selection for CCR7 defined naive CD8 cells, a population that excluded terminally differentiated effector memory CD45RA+ cells. Study-level results: Clonotypes shared by all four sorted-subset donors had higher generation probabilities than non-shared clonotypes. What naive subsets generally showed was a larger estimated richness than memory subsets showed. Sorted-subset sequencing was shown by rarefaction to be incomplete despite large depth.

Per germline, CDR1 SEHNR and CDR2 FQNEAQ (reference sequence). Trimming pared 5 bases from V and 0 bases from J, leaving 8 bases between. CDR3 length: 13 amino acids. Per the original methods: Filtering differed, since immunoSEQ gave only junction sequences and no quality scores. Libraries were prepared by immunoSEQ multiplex PCR; TCRdb keeps only in-frame clonotypes and omits some of them. For V, J and clone size, that table is used; D and trimming come from the DNA. Of around 2,000,000 clones detected, just under 95% appear once; the ten largest clones hold 1% to 1.5%. What was sequenced was naive CD8+ T cells sorted from blood. The source of this sequence is a man between 18 and 29 years old in good health. The chain combines TRBV7-9 with TRBJ2-7, with D unclear. Here the CDR3 reads CASSEDGSYEQYF. Written as DNA, the CDR3 is TGTGCCAGCAGCGAGGACGGCTCCTACGAGCAGTACTTC.